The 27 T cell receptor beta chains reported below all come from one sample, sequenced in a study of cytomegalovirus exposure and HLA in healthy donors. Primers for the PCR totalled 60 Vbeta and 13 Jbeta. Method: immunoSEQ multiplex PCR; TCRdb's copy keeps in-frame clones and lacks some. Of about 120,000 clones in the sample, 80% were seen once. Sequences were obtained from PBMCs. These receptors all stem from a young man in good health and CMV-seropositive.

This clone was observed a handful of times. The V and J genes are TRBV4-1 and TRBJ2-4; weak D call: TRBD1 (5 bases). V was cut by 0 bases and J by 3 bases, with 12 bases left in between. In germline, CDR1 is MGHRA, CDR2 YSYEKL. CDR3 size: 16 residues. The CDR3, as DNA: TGCGCCAGCAGCCAAGAGGTCAGGGCCTACAAAAACATTCAGTACTTC. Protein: CASSQEVRAYKNIQYF.

CDR3 sequence reads: CASSQVSGQGRETQYF. The CDR3 coding sequence is TGCGCCAGCAGCCAAGTGTCCGGACAGGGAAGAGAGACCCAGTACTTC. The V and J genes are TRBV4-1 and TRBJ2-5; 8 bases line up with TRBD1. CDR3 size: 16 residues. Trimming cost V 1 base and J 4 bases; bases outside gene matches: 8. Germline CDR1 and CDR2: MGHRA and YSYEKL.

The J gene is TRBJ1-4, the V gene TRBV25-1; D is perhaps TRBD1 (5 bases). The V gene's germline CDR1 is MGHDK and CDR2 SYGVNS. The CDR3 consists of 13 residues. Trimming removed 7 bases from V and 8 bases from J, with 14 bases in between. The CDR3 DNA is TGTGCCAGCACAGGGCCCTTAGGGGAAAAACTGTTTTTT. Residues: CASTGPLGEKLFF.

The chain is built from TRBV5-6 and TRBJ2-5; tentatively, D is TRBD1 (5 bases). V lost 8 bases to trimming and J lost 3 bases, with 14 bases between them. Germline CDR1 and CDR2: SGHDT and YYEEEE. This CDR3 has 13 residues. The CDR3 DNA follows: TGTGCCAGTCTCCTAGGGGCAGAAGAGACCCAGTACTTC. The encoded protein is CASLLGAEETQYF.

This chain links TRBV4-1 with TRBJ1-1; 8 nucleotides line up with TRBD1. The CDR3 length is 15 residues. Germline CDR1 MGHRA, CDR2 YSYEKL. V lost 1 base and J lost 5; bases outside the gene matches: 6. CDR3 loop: CASSQGSGGATEAFF. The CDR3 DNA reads TGCGCCAGCAGCCAAGGGTCAGGGGGCGCGACTGAAGCTTTCTTT.

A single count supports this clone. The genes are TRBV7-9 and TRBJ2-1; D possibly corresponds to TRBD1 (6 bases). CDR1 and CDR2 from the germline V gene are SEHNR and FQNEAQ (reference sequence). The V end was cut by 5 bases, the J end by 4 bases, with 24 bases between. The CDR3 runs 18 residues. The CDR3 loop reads CASSPIPSHRAEYNEQFF. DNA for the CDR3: TGTGCCAGCAGCCCTATACCCTCCCACAGGGCGGAGTACAATGAGCAGTTCTTC. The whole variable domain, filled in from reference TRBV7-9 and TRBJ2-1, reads DTGVSQNPRHKITKRGQNVTFRCDPISEHNRLYWYRQTLGQGPEFLTYFQNEAQLEKSRLLSDRFSAERPKGSFSTLEIQRTEQGDSAMYLCASSPIPSHRAEYNEQFFGPGTRLTVL.

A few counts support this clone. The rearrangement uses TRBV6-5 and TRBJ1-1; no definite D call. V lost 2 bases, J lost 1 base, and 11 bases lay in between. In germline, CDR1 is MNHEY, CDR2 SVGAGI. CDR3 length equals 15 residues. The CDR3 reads CASSYLPGGNTEAFF. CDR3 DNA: TGTGCCAGCAGTTACCTCCCCGGAGGGAACACTGAAGCTTTCTTT.

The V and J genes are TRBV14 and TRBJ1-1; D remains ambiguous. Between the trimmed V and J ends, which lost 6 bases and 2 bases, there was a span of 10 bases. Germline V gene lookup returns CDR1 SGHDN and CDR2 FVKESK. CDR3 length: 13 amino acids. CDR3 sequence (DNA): TGTGCCAGCAGTCAACACTTTAACACTGAAGCTTTCTTT. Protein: CASSQHFNTEAFF.

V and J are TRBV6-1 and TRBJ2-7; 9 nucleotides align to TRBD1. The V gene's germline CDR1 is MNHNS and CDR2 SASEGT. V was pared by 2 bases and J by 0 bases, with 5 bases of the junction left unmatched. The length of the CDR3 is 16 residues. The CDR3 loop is CASSELQGAPSYEQYF. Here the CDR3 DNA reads TGTGCCAGCAGTGAATTACAGGGGGCTCCCTCCTACGAGCAGTACTTC.

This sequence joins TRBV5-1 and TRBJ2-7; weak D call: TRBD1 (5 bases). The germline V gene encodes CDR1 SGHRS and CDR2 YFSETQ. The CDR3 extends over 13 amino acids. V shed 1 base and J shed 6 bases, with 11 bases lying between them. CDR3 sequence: CASSLSPGFEQYF. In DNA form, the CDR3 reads TGCGCCAGCAGCTTGTCCCCAGGGTTCGAGCAGTACTTC.

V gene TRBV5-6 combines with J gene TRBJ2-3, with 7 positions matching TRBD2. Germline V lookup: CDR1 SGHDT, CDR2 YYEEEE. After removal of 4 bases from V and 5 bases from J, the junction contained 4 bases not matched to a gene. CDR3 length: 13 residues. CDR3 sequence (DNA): TGTGCCAGCAGCCGCGGGGGAAGAGATACGCAGTATTTT. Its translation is CASSRGGRDTQYF.

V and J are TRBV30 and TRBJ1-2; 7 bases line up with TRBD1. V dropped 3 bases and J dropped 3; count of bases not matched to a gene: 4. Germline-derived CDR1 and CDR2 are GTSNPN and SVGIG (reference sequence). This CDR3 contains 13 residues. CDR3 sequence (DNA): TGTGCCTGGAGGGGACAGTTTGACTATGGCTACACCTTC. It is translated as CAWRGQFDYGYTF.

CDR3 sequence reads: CASSPYISLAGTYNEQFF. The CDR3 DNA is TGTGCCAGCTCACCGTATATCTCACTAGCGGGAACTTACAATGAGCAGTTCTTC. The chain uses TRBV18 and TRBJ2-1; 10 bases map to TRBD2. The CDR3 is made up of 18 amino acids. The junction had 12 bases not matched to a gene; V was cut back by 3 bases and J by 4 bases. Germline CDR1 KGHSH, CDR2 LQKENI.

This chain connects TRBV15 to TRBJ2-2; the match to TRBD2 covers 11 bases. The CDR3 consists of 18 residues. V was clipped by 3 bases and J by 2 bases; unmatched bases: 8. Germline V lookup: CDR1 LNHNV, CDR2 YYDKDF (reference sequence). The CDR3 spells CATSRTIAGGLNTGELFF. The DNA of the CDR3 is TGTGCCACCAGCAGGACAATAGCGGGGGGGTTAAACACCGGGGAGCTGTTTTTT.

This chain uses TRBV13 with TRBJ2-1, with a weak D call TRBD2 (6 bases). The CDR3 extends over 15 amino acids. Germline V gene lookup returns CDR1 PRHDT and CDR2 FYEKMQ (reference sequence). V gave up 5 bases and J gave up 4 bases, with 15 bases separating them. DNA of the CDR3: TGTGCCAGCAGCCACGGGACTCCAGATTACAATGAGCAGTTCTTC. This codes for CASSHGTPDYNEQFF.

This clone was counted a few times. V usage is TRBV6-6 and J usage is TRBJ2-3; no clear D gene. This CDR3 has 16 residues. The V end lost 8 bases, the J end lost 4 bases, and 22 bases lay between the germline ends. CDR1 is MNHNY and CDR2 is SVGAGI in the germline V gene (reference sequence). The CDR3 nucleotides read TGTGCCAGCCGCAAACAACACTCTAGTTCGGCAGATACGCAGTATTTT. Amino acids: CASRKQHSSSADTQYF.

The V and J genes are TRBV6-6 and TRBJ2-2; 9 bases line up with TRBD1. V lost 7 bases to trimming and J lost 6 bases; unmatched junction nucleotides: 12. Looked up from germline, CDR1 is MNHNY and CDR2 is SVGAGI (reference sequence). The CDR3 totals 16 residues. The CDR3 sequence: CASILKIRDRAGELFF. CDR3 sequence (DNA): TGTGCCAGCATTCTTAAAATCCGGGACAGGGCCGGGGAGCTGTTTTTT.

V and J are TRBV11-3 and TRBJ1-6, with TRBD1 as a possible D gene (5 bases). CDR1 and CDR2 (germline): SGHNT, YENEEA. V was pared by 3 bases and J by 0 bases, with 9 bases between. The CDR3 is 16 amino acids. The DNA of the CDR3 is TGTGCCAGCAGCTTTTACAGGTTCTCCTATAATTCACCCCTCCACTTT. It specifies CASSFYRFSYNSPLHF.

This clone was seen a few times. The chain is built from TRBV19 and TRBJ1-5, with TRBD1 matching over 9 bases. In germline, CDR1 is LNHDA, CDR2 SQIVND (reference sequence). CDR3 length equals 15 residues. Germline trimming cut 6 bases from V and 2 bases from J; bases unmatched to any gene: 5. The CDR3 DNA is TGTGCCAGTAGACTCCGGGACAGGGGCAATCAGCCCCAGCATTTT. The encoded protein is CASRLRDRGNQPQHF. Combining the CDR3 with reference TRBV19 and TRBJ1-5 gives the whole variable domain DGGITQSPKYLFRKEGQNVTLSCEQNLNHDAMYWYRQDPGQGLRLIYYSQIVNDFQKGDIAEGYSVSREKKESFPLTVTSAQKNPTAFYLCASRLRDRGNQPQHFGDGTRLSIL.

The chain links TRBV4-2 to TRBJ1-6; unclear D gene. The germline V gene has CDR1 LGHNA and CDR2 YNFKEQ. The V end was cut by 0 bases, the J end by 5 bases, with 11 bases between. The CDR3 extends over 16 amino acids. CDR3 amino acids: CASSQDLAGNNSPLHF. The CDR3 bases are TGTGCCAGCAGCCAAGATCTCGCGGGAAATAATTCACCCCTCCACTTT.

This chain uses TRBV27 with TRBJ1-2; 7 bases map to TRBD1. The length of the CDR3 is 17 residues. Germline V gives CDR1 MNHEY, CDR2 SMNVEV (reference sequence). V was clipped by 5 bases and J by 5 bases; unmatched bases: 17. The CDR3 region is CASSPIPKTGFDYGYTF. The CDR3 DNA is TGTGCCAGCAGTCCCATCCCTAAGACAGGGTTTGATTATGGCTACACCTTC.

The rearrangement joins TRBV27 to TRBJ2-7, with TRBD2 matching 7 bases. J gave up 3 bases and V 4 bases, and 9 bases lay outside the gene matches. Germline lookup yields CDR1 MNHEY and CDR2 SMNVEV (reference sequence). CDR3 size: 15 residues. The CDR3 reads CASSSIGGIGYEQYF. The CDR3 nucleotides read TGTGCCAGCAGTTCCATCGGGGGGATAGGCTACGAGCAGTACTTC.

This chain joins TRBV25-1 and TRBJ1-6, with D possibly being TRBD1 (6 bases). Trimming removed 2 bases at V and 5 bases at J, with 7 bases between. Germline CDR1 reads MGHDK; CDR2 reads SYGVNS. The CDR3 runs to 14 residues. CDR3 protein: CASSEQGNNSPLHF. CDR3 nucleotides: TGTGCCAGCAGTGAACAGGGGAATAATTCACCCCTCCACTTT.

CDR3 bases: TGCGCCAGCAGTATTAACCCGGGCTCCTACGAGCAGTACTTC. Translating gives CASSINPGSYEQYF. The gene calls are TRBV5-1 and TRBJ2-7; D remains unclear. With 5 bases removed from V and 0 bases from J, the gap between germline ends came to 12 bases. The CDR3 is 14 amino acids. Germline V gives CDR1 SGHRS, CDR2 YFSETQ.

The CDR3 sequence: CASGEESYNEQFF. The CDR3 DNA reads as TGCGCCAGCGGGGAGGAGTCCTACAATGAGCAGTTCTTC. The genes are TRBV5-1 and TRBJ2-1; perhaps TRBD2 as D (6 bases). The CDR3 length is 13 residues. V lost 7 bases to trimming and J lost 1 base, with 9 bases between them. Per the germline V gene, CDR1 is SGHRS and CDR2 is YFSETQ.

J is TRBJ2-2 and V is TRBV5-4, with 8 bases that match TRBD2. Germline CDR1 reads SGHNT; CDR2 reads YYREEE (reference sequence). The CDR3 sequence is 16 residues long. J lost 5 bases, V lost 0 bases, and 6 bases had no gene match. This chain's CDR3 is CASSLGGSGVTGELFF. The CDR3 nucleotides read TGTGCCAGCAGCTTGGGCGGTAGCGGGGTGACCGGGGAGCTGTTTTTT.

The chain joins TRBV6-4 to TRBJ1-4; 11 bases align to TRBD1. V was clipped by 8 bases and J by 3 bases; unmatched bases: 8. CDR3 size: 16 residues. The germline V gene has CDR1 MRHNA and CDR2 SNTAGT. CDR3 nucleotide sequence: TGTGCCAGCGGGGGGACAGGGGGTATGGCTAATGAAAAACTGTTTTTT. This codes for CASGGTGGMANEKLFF.